The TCR beta chain under discussion was sequenced for a study of shared clonotypes between healthy human individuals. On the study more broadly: Researchers assigned three CD4 naive, three CD4 memory, two CD8 naive and one CD8 memory plate to each donor. Study findings and constraints: Generation of non-shared clonotypes was less probable than generation of clonotypes shared by all four donors.

On this clone: The antigen is not known.

Germline V gene lookup returns CDR1 SGHNT and CDR2 YYREEE (reference sequence). The germline V and J ends were trimmed by 0 bases and 0 bases, with 7 bases remaining between them. CDR3 length: 14 residues. Measured with immunoSEQ multiplex PCR; TCRdb has only the in-frame clones, and not every one. The sample yields some 1 million clones, more than 65% seen once. The chain links TRBV5-4 to TRBJ2-7; D unresolved. The receptor's source is a man between 18 and 29 years old in good health. The sequenced sample was memory CD4+ T cells sorted from blood. Subset described: CD45RA-negative fraction. CDR3 region: CASSLAMSSYEQYF. The CDR3 nucleotides read TGTGCCAGCAGCTTGGCGATGAGCTCCTACGAGCAGTACTTC.